These T cell receptor beta chains were read from a single sample in a study of breast tumors, draining lymph nodes, adjacent tissues. TCRdb recomputed calls from the multiplex PCR reads with MiXCR, one row per CDR3 protein. The data show about 230,000 distinct CDR3 sequences, roughly 32% seen once. The specimen sequenced was axillary lymph node tissue. These receptor sequences come from a female donor with breast cancer. Some clones in this sample may be carry-over from other donors' samples. Each CDR3 is given with its conserved first and last residue. A D gene is named only where the DNA matches it firmly. For some rows the clone size is stated as once, few or many, or as a class when expanded; others skip it.

J: TRBJ2-5
V: TRBV7-6
D: TRBD1
size: many
DNA: TGTGCCAGCGGGGGACAGGGGGAGACCCAGTACTTC
CDR3: CASGGQGETQYF

J: TRBJ2-1
V: TRBV3-1
D: TRBD2
size: many
DNA: TGTGCCAGCAGCCAGGCGGGAGGGGTGAATGAGCAGTTCTTC
CDR3: CASSQAGGVNEQFF

J: TRBJ2-6
V: TRBV10-3
D: TRBD2
size: many
DNA: TGTGCCATCAGGGGGGGGGGGGACTCGGGGGCCAACGTCCTGACTTTC
CDR3: CAIRGGGDSGANVLTF

J: TRBJ1-2
V: TRBV9
D: NA
size: few
DNA: TGTGCCAGCAGCGTAGACGGGGATTATGGCTACACCTTC
CDR3: CASSVDGDYGYTF

J: TRBJ2-2
V: TRBV25-1
D: NA
size: NA
DNA: TGTGCGAGAGGGAATAGCGAGAACACCGGGGAGCTGTTTTTT
CDR3: CARGNSENTGELFF

J: TRBJ2-1
V: TRBV11-3
D: TRBD1
size: many
DNA: TGTGCCAGCAGCTTAGATCCGACAGGGAGTAATGAGCAGTTCTTC
CDR3: CASSLDPTGSNEQFF

J: TRBJ2-1
V: TRBV28
D: TRBD2
size: NA
DNA: TGTGCCAGTCGAGGGCAAGCGGGAGGAGTAGATGAGCAGTTCTTC
CDR3: CASRGQAGGVDEQFF

J: TRBJ2-5
V: TRBV14
D: NA
size: NA
DNA: TGTGCCAGCAGCCAAGTACAGCTACAAGAGACCCAGTACTTC
CDR3: CASSQVQLQETQYF

J: TRBJ2-6
V: TRBV24-1
D: NA
size: many
DNA: TGTGCCACCAGTGATCCCAACATACGCTCTGGGGCCAACGTCCTGACTTTC
CDR3: CATSDPNIRSGANVLTF

J: TRBJ2-2
V: TRBV4-2
D: NA
size: NA
DNA: TGTGCCAGCAGCCAAGATTGGCGGGGGAACACCGGGGAGCTGTTTTTT
CDR3: CASSQDWRGNTGELFF

J: TRBJ1-2
V: TRBV7-9
D: NA
size: NA
DNA: TGTGCCAGCAGCTTAGTGAACAGTGCTGGCTACACCTTC
CDR3: CASSLVNSAGYTF

J: TRBJ2-2
V: TRBV6-6
D: NA
size: NA
DNA: TGTGCCAGCAGTTGGCGGGGGGAGCTGTTTTTT
CDR3: CASSWRGELFF

J: TRBJ2-2
V: TRBV7-9
D: TRBD1
size: many
DNA: TGTGCCAGCAGCTTAAGTACAGGGGCAGCCGGGGAGCTGTTTTTT
CDR3: CASSLSTGAAGELFF

J: TRBJ2-3
V: TRBV15
D: TRBD2
size: many
DNA: TGTGCCACCAGCACTGTGCGGGAGTTTGGGGATACGCAGTATTTT
CDR3: CATSTVREFGDTQYF

J: TRBJ2-3
V: TRBV11-2
D: TRBD2
size: many
DNA: TGTGCCAGCAGCTTAACTAGCGGGGGATACACAGATACGCAGTATTTT
CDR3: CASSLTSGGYTDTQYF

J: TRBJ1-4
V: TRBV28
D: NA
size: many
DNA: TGTGCCAGCAGCGCGGGACATGTTGAAAAACTGTTTTTT
CDR3: CASSAGHVEKLFF

J: TRBJ1-1
V: TRBV6-5
D: NA
size: few
DNA: TGTGCCAGCAGTTACTCCAGGGTGATTGGGGCTTTCTTT
CDR3: CASSYSRVIGAFF

J: TRBJ1-5
V: TRBV19
D: NA
size: many
DNA: TGTGCCACCTCGGACAAAACCCAATTGAATCAGCCCCAGCATTTT
CDR3: CATSDKTQLNQPQHF

J: TRBJ2-5
V: TRBV20-1
D: NA
size: many
DNA: TGCAGTGCTAGGGGCTCTTTGGGAGAGACCCAGTACTTC
CDR3: CSARGSLGETQYF

J: TRBJ2-1
V: TRBV20-1
D: TRBD2
size: many
DNA: TGCAGTGTCGGGGGGTCCGGCCATGAGCAGTTCTTC
CDR3: CSVGGSGHEQFF

J: TRBJ2-3
V: TRBV19
D: NA
size: many
DNA: TGTGCCAGTAGTATAGGGGCCGGGGATACGCAGTATTTT
CDR3: CASSIGAGDTQYF

J: TRBJ2-7
V: TRBV12-3/TRBV12-4
D: TRBD1
size: many
DNA: TGTGCCAGCAGTTGGGACAGAGAGGACGAGCAGTACTTC
CDR3: CASSWDREDEQYF

J: TRBJ2-3
V: TRBV3-1
D: NA
size: many
DNA: TGTGCCAGCAGCCAAGCGATCAACCCGCAAGATACGCAGTATTTT
CDR3: CASSQAINPQDTQYF

J: TRBJ2-7
V: TRBV27
D: NA
size: NA
DNA: TGTGCCGGCAGTGAAACAGGTTCCTACGAGCAGTACTTC
CDR3: CAGSETGSYEQYF

J: TRBJ2-1
V: TRBV12-3/TRBV12-4
D: TRBD2
size: many
DNA: TGTGCCAGCAGTTTCAGGACTAGCGGGAATAATGAGCAGTTCTTC
CDR3: CASSFRTSGNNEQFF

J: TRBJ2-7
V: TRBV12-3/TRBV12-4
D: NA
size: many
DNA: TGTGCCAGCAGTTTAGTCTCCTACGAGCAGTACTTC
CDR3: CASSLVSYEQYF

J: TRBJ2-3
V: TRBV4-1
D: NA
size: many
DNA: TGCGCCAGCAGCCAAGTAAGGGGGGGGGATACGCAGTATTTT
CDR3: CASSQVRGGDTQYF

J: TRBJ2-7
V: TRBV5-1
D: NA
size: many
DNA: TGCGCCAGCAGGACGGGCAGGGGCTACGAGCAGTACTTC
CDR3: CASRTGRGYEQYF

J: TRBJ1-1
V: TRBV14
D: TRBD1
size: few
DNA: TGTGCCAGCAGCCAAGATCGAGCCAATGGCAGGGGGACTGAAGCTTTCTTT
CDR3: CASSQDRANGRGTEAFF

J: TRBJ2-3
V: TRBV18
D: NA
size: NA
DNA: TGTGCCAGCTCACTGAACAGGGTAAAGAGAACAGATACGCAGTATTTT
CDR3: CASSLNRVKRTDTQYF

J: TRBJ1-2
V: TRBV19
D: NA
size: many
DNA: TGTGCCAGTAGTATATCCCCGGCCGAACCCTATGGCTACACCTTC
CDR3: CASSISPAEPYGYTF

J: TRBJ1-5
V: TRBV6-4
D: NA
size: NA
DNA: TGTGCCAGCAGTGCCCGGGAAAACCAGAGAGAGAATCAGCCCCAGCATTTT
CDR3: CASSARENQRENQPQHF

J: TRBJ2-1
V: TRBV5-1
D: TRBD1
size: many
DNA: TGCGCCAGCAGCTCAGGACAGGGGACGAATGAGCAGTTCTTC
CDR3: CASSSGQGTNEQFF

J: TRBJ2-5
V: TRBV9
D: NA
size: many
DNA: TGTGCCAGCAGCCCGGGCCTGACGCGGGATCGGGAGACCCAGTACTTC
CDR3: CASSPGLTRDRETQYF

J: TRBJ2-7
V: TRBV19
D: TRBD1
size: NA
DNA: TGTGCCAGTACCCCGCCGGGACAGCGAAGCTACGAGCAGTACTTC
CDR3: CASTPPGQRSYEQYF

J: TRBJ1-5
V: TRBV29-1
D: TRBD1
size: NA
DNA: TGCAGCACCTCCGACAGGGGCTACGAGCAGCCCCAGCATTTT
CDR3: CSTSDRGYEQPQHF

J: TRBJ1-5
V: TRBV6-1
D: NA
size: many
DNA: TGTGCCAGCAGTGATAGAGTTTCGAAGGGGGGCAATCAGCCCCAGCATTTT
CDR3: CASSDRVSKGGNQPQHF

J: TRBJ1-6
V: TRBV28
D: NA
size: many
DNA: TGTGCCAACAGTTCCGCCGGTAGGGGCTCCTATAATTCACCCCTCCACTTT
CDR3: CANSSAGRGSYNSPLHF

J: TRBJ1-3
V: TRBV29-1
D: NA
size: NA
DNA: TGCAGCGTTGAGACTAGCGGAAACACCATATATTTT
CDR3: CSVETSGNTIYF

J: TRBJ1-6
V: TRBV5-6
D: TRBD1
size: NA
DNA: TGTGCCAGCAGTTTTTGCCGGGACAGGGGGAATTCACCCCTCCACTTT
CDR3: CASSFCRDRGNSPLHF

J: TRBJ1-1
V: TRBV3-1
D: NA
size: NA
DNA: TGTGCCAGCAGCCAAGATCGGCGGGCGGCGCGGACTGAAGCTTTCTTT
CDR3: CASSQDRRAARTEAFF

J: TRBJ1-6
V: TRBV11-2
D: NA
size: many
DNA: TGTGCCAGCAGCTTCTCGGGGGAGGATAATTCACCCCTCCACTTT
CDR3: CASSFSGEDNSPLHF

J: TRBJ1-2
V: TRBV29-1
D: TRBD1
size: many
DNA: TGCAGCGTAAGACAGGGGTGGGAGTATGGCTACACCTTC
CDR3: CSVRQGWEYGYTF

J: TRBJ1-6
V: TRBV19
D: TRBD1
size: NA
DNA: TGTGCCAGTAGTCCCCGGGACAGGGGTAGGAATCAGCCCCTCCACTTT
CDR3: CASSPRDRGRNQPLHF

J: TRBJ2-3
V: TRBV24-1
D: NA
size: many
DNA: TGTGCCACCAGTGGAACCGGCACAGCCTTCACAGATACGCAGTATTTT
CDR3: CATSGTGTAFTDTQYF

J: TRBJ2-7
V: TRBV5-4
D: TRBD2
size: many
DNA: TGTGCCAGCAGCTTGGCCAAGTCTAGCGGGACTCTTATATACGAGCAGTACTTC
CDR3: CASSLAKSSGTLIYEQYF

J: TRBJ1-4
V: TRBV10-3
D: NA
size: NA
DNA: TGTGCCATCAGTGTGCGGGGAGAAAAACTGTTTTTT
CDR3: CAISVRGEKLFF

J: TRBJ2-7
V: TRBV28
D: NA
size: many
DNA: TGTGCCAGCAGTTTCTGGCCAAACGGAAAGGGCGAGCAGTACTTC
CDR3: CASSFWPNGKGEQYF

J: TRBJ2-1
V: TRBV9
D: NA
size: many
DNA: TGTGCCAGCTCGGGGACTTCGCTCTTCTTC
CDR3: CASSGTSLFF

J: TRBJ2-7
V: TRBV10-3
D: NA
size: many
DNA: TGTGCCTCGGGGGAGGCCTACGAGCAGTACTTC
CDR3: CASGEAYEQYF

J: TRBJ2-2
V: TRBV11-2
D: NA
size: few
DNA: TGTGCCAGCAGCCTAACCAAGCTGGAGCTGTTTTTT
CDR3: CASSLTKLELFF

J: TRBJ1-1
V: TRBV9
D: NA
size: few
DNA: TGTGCCAGCAGCGTAGCTCACGGGGATACTGAAGCTTTCTTT
CDR3: CASSVAHGDTEAFF

J: TRBJ1-1
V: TRBV7-6
D: TRBD1
size: few
DNA: TGTGCCAGCAGCCCCCAGGGGGCTGCCACTGAAGCTTTCTTT
CDR3: CASSPQGAATEAFF